The 27 T cell receptor beta chains presented below share a single source sample, sequenced in a study of blood T cells in healthy people across ages. Primers used in a second PCR of roughly 6 to 11 cycles were a sample-barcoded 5' primer and a J-beta primer mix. TCRdb independently ran MiXCR on the 5' RACE reads; one entry per CDR3 protein. Here the sample spans fewer than 2,000,000 distinct CDR3 sequences, about 31% being singletons. Sequenced: blood. These receptors all stem from a woman aged 25 to 39 in good health.

The gene calls are TRBV18 and TRBJ1-5; D is ambiguous. Trimming took 3 bases from V and 3 from J, leaving 9 bases between them. The germline V gene encodes CDR1 KGHSH and CDR2 LQKENI. The CDR3 length is 14 residues. DNA for the CDR3: TGTGCCAGCTCACCTATGGGGTCCAATCAGCCCCAGCATTTT. Protein: CASSPMGSNQPQHF.

CDR3 nucleotide sequence: TGTGCCAGCCGCTTCGGACAGGGGGAAACCTCCTATGGCTACACCTTC. This sequence encodes CASRFGQGETSYGYTF. V and J are TRBV18 and TRBJ1-2, with TRBD1 matching over 10 bases. CDR1 and CDR2 from the germline V gene are KGHSH and LQKENI. This CDR3 has 16 amino acids. The V segment lost 8 bases and the J segment 4 bases; nucleotides outside the gene matches: 13.

This clonotype has just a few counts. The V and J genes are TRBV7-9 and TRBJ2-1; no reliable D call. Germline CDR1 and CDR2: SEHNR and FQNEAQ (reference sequence). The CDR3 is made up of 15 amino acids. V was clipped by 5 bases and J by 8 bases, with 19 bases between them. The CDR3 here is CASSPRPRPIDEQFF. CDR3 sequence (DNA): TGTGCCAGCAGCCCTCGCCCCCGACCGATCGATGAGCAGTTCTTC.

The gene calls are TRBV7-9 and TRBJ2-1; D not certain. The germline CDR1 and CDR2 sequences are SEHNR and FQNEAQ (reference sequence). The CDR3 is 16 residues long. V shed 5 bases and J shed 0 bases, with 14 bases lying between them. CDR3: CASSQLYGSSYNEQFF. The CDR3 nucleotides read TGTGCCAGCAGCCAATTATATGGTAGCTCCTACAATGAGCAGTTCTTC.

This clonotype was seen repeatedly, ten times or more. The chain carries TRBV20-1 and TRBJ2-7; D remains ambiguous. Looked up from germline, CDR1 is DFQATT and CDR2 is SNEGSKA (reference sequence). Deletions cut 5 bases from V and 6 bases from J, with 20 bases between. The CDR3 is 14 residues long. This CDR3 is CSASRHGSSAEQYF. Written as DNA, the CDR3 is TGCAGTGCTTCGCGCCATGGGTCCTCCGCCGAGCAGTACTTC.

V and J are TRBV15 and TRBJ2-5; either TRBD1 or TRBD2 may supply D (7 bases each). This CDR3 comprises 14 residues. V gave up 5 bases and J gave up 4 bases, with 14 bases separating them. The V gene's germline CDR1 is LNHNV and CDR2 YYDKDF (reference sequence). This chain's CDR3 is CATSPRGDRETQYF. The CDR3 coding sequence is TGTGCCACCAGCCCTCGGGGGGACAGAGAGACCCAGTACTTC.

The chain links TRBV28 to TRBJ2-5; D possibly corresponds to TRBD2 (5 bases). The CDR3 has 16 residues. V lost 1 base, J lost 4 bases, and 16 bases lay in between. Germline CDR1 and CDR2: MDHEN and SYDVKM. In DNA form, the CDR3 reads TGTGCCAGCAGTTTATCTTCGTCTAGAGGGCTAGAGACCCAGTACTTC. Amino acid sequence: CASSLSSSRGLETQYF.

This clonotype was seen a few times. This rearrangement joins TRBV12-5 to TRBJ2-3, with D possibly TRBD2 on 6 matching bases. Germline V gene lookup returns CDR1 LGHNT and CDR2 FRNRAP. V dropped 0 bases and J dropped 6 bases, with 13 bases sitting between them. CDR3 length equals 15 residues. DNA for the CDR3: TGTGCTAGTGGTTTGGTGGTCGGGAGTTTGGATACGCAGTATTTT. Translating it yields CASGLVVGSLDTQYF.

The sample holds a few counts of this clonotype. The gene calls are TRBV12-3 or TRBV12-4 and TRBJ1-5; TRBD1 is a possible D gene (5 bases). This CDR3 contains 13 residues. The ends were cut back, 5 bases at V and 6 bases at J, with 11 bases in the middle. CDR3 amino acids: CASSPRRGQPQHF. The CDR3 DNA reads TGTGCCAGCAGTCCCCGGAGGGGTCAGCCCCAGCATTTT.

The V gene is TRBV4-2, the J gene TRBJ1-2; 10 bases map to TRBD1. This CDR3 has 16 residues. Germline-derived CDR1 and CDR2 are LGHNA and YNFKEQ. J gave up 4 bases and V 4 bases, and 9 bases lay outside the gene matches. As DNA, the CDR3 is TGTGCCAGCAGCCGGATTGGACAGGGGGAGGGCTATGGCTACACCTTC. Translated: CASSRIGQGEGYGYTF.

The V call is TRBV10-3, the J call TRBJ1-5, with D perhaps TRBD1 (6 bases). This CDR3 is 16 amino acids long. The germline CDR1 and CDR2 sequences are ENHRY and SYGVKD. Trimming took off 1 base at V and 6 bases at J, with 16 bases between the two ends. The CDR3 is CAISEFGGGIVQPQHF. In DNA, the CDR3 is TGTGCCATCAGTGAGTTTGGGGGCGGAATAGTTCAGCCCCAGCATTTT.

A note on this clonotype: A read error may account for a junction end that differs from germline. The rearrangement joins TRBV7-2 to TRBJ2-1, with 7 bases lining up with TRBD1. Looked up from germline, CDR1 is SGHTA and CDR2 is FQGNSA. This CDR3 comprises 16 residues. CDR3 loop: CASSLIRGYSHNEQFF. The DNA for the CDR3 is TGTGCCAGCAGCTTAATCAGGGGGTACTCCCACAATGAGCAGTTCTTC. Full variable domain (outside the CDR3, taken from reference TRBV7-2 and TRBJ2-1): GAGVSQSPSNKVTEKGKDVELRCDPISGHTALYWYRQSLGQGLEFLIYFQGNSAPDKSGLPSDRFSAERTGGSVSTLTIQRTQQEDSAVYLCASSLIRGYSHNEQFFGPGTRLTVL.

The chain links TRBV20-1 to TRBJ2-3, with 12 bases fitting TRBD2. This CDR3 is 14 amino acids long. Germline V gene lookup returns CDR1 DFQATT and CDR2 SNEGSKA (reference sequence). The junction had 6 bases not matched to a gene; V was cut back by 6 bases and J by 5 bases. DNA for the CDR3: TGCAGTGCGGAACTAGCGGGGGGTGTAGATACGCAGTATTTT. Residues: CSAELAGGVDTQYF.

The rearrangement uses TRBV18 and TRBJ2-7, with TRBD2 matching 10 bases. Germline CDR1 is KGHSH and CDR2 is LQKENI. There are 15 residues in the CDR3. V trimming: 5 bases; J trimming: 2 bases; junction bases outside the gene matches: 6. The CDR3: CASSEWTSGPYEQYF. CDR3 DNA: TGTGCCAGCTCAGAATGGACTAGCGGACCCTACGAGCAGTACTTC.

This clonotype turned up a few times. The V gene is TRBV10-3, the J gene TRBJ2-5; D may match TRBD1 or TRBD2 (5 bases each). The length of the CDR3 is 15 residues. Per the germline V gene, CDR1 is ENHRY and CDR2 is SYGVKD. V shed 8 bases and J shed 1 base, with 17 bases lying between them. The CDR3 is CAIGGAGAAQETQYF. The CDR3 bases are TGTGCCATCGGAGGAGCCGGGGCCGCCCAAGAGACCCAGTACTTC.

V is TRBV6-5 and J is TRBJ1-2, with D unresolved. The germline gives CDR1 MNHEY, CDR2 SVGAGI. V was trimmed by 0 bases and J by 11 bases, leaving 16 bases between them. The CDR3 is 14 residues long. The CDR3 DNA reads TGTGCCAGCAGTTACTCCCCCTCTGGATCGGAGTACACCTTC. Its protein is CASSYSPSGSEYTF.

This clonotype has just a few counts. This rearrangement joins TRBV7-8 to TRBJ2-5, with D possibly matching TRBD1 (6 bases). Deletions cut 0 bases from V and 13 bases from J, with 12 bases between. The germline V gene encodes CDR1 SGHVS and CDR2 FQNEAQ. The CDR3 totals 12 residues. The DNA for the CDR3 is TGTGCCAGCAGCTTAGCAGCCCAGGGGACGTACTTC. Translated, it gives CASSLAAQGTYF.

For this clonotype: One end of the junction fails to match germline, which may point to a read error. CDR3 bases: TGCGTCAGCAGCCAATTGGTTCGGAACTATGGCTACACCTTC. It is translated as CVSSQLVRNYGYTF. V gene TRBV4-1 combines with J gene TRBJ1-2; D is unresolved. CDR3 length: 14 residues. Germline CDR1 is MGHRA and CDR2 is YSYEKL.

This clonotype was detected ten times or more. The chain couples TRBV6-2 or TRBV6-3 to TRBJ2-3; 10 nucleotides align to TRBD2. J gave up 6 bases and V 6 bases, and 12 bases lay outside the gene matches. CDR1 is MNHEY and CDR2 is SVGEGT in the germline V gene. There are 16 residues in the CDR3. The CDR3: CASSLRRTSGGDTQYF. CDR3 bases: TGTGCCAGCAGCCTACGCCGGACTAGCGGAGGGGATACGCAGTATTTT.

The rearrangement uses TRBV9 and TRBJ2-3; possible D gene TRBD1, 6 bases. The CDR3 covers 15 residues. V lost 3 bases and J lost 1, with 12 bases in between. The germline CDR1 and CDR2 sequences are SGDLS and YYNGEE. DNA of the CDR3: TGTGCCAGCAGCGGGAACAGGGATGGCACAGATACGCAGTATTTT. Translating gives CASSGNRDGTDTQYF.

The chain uses TRBV4-1 and TRBJ2-3; 10 bases agree with TRBD2. The CDR3 covers 15 residues. Looked up from germline, CDR1 is MGHRA and CDR2 is YSYEKL. V lost 4 bases to trimming and J lost 5 bases; unmatched junction nucleotides: 6. CDR3 coding DNA: TGCGCCAGCAGCCCTACGCTAGCGGGGGAAGATACGCAGTATTTT. It encodes CASSPTLAGEDTQYF.

The sample holds a few counts of this clonotype. This CDR3 reads CASSTRDAHLGEQFF. The CDR3 DNA is TGTGCCAGCAGCACGCGGGACGCCCACTTAGGGGAGCAGTTCTTC. This rearrangement joins TRBV11-1 to TRBJ2-1, with a possible D match to TRBD2 (6 bases). The CDR3 has 15 amino acids. V gave up 5 bases and J gave up 10 bases, with 21 bases separating them. The V gene's germline CDR1 is SGHAT and CDR2 FQDESV (reference sequence). Combining the CDR3 with reference TRBV11-1 and TRBJ2-1 gives the whole variable domain EAEVAQSPRYKITEKSQAVAFWCDPISGHATLYWYRQILGQGPELLVQFQDESVVDDSQLPKDRFSAERLKGVDSTLKIQPAELGDSAMYLCASSTRDAHLGEQFFGPGTRLTVL.

This clonotype was counted once. This could be a read error, since a much larger clone is one nucleotide away. The chain recombines TRBV28 with TRBJ1-1; 8 bases map to TRBD1. The trim removed 3 bases at V and 5 bases at J, leaving 5 bases unmatched. CDR3 length: 14 residues. Looked up from germline, CDR1 is MDHEN and CDR2 is SYDVKM. DNA for the CDR3: TGTGCCAGCAGTTTCCAGGGGGCCTGGACTGAAGCTTTCTTT. It codes for CASSFQGAWTEAFF.

The sample holds a few counts of this clonotype. This rearrangement joins TRBV3-1 to TRBJ2-1; D gene unclear. This CDR3 comprises 13 residues. V gave up 0 bases and J gave up 8 bases, with 8 bases separating them. Germline loops: CDR1 LGHDT, CDR2 YNNKEL (reference sequence). CDR3: CASSQDGWDEQFF. The CDR3, as DNA: TGTGCCAGCAGCCAAGACGGATGGGATGAGCAGTTCTTC.

There are a few counts of this clonotype. This chain links TRBV11-2 with TRBJ2-3; TRBD2 matches at 7 bases. The CDR3 loop spans 14 amino acids. The V and J ends lost 5 bases and 6 bases, in that order; junction bases with no gene match: 8. Germline CDR1 and CDR2: SGHAT and FQNNGV. The CDR3 nucleotides are TGTGCCAGCAGCCGGACTAGAGGTAGCGATACGCAGTATTTT. Its translation: CASSRTRGSDTQYF. Full variable domain (rest looked up from reference TRBV11-2 and TRBJ2-3): EAGVAQSPRYKIIEKRQSVAFWCNPISGHATLYWYQQILGQGPKLLIQFQNNGVVDDSQLPKDRFSAERLKGVDSTLKIQPAKLEDSAVYLCASSRTRGSDTQYFGPGTRLTVL.

This chain joins TRBV3-1 and TRBJ2-7; D unresolved. The CDR3 contains 14 residues. V lost 1 base, J lost 5 bases, and 12 bases lay in between. Germline values: CDR1 LGHDT, CDR2 YNNKEL (reference sequence). CDR3 protein: CASSQGWESNEQYF. CDR3 sequence (DNA): TGTGCCAGCAGCCAAGGGTGGGAAAGCAACGAGCAGTACTTC.

The chain is built from TRBV3-1 and TRBJ2-3; TRBD1 is a possible D gene (5 bases). V lost 4 bases and J lost 0, with 8 bases in between. CDR3 length: 14 amino acids. CDR1 and CDR2 (germline): LGHDT, YNNKEL (reference sequence). In nucleotides, the CDR3 is TGTGCCAGCAGCCCGACAGTGAGCACAGATACGCAGTATTTT. Residues: CASSPTVSTDTQYF.